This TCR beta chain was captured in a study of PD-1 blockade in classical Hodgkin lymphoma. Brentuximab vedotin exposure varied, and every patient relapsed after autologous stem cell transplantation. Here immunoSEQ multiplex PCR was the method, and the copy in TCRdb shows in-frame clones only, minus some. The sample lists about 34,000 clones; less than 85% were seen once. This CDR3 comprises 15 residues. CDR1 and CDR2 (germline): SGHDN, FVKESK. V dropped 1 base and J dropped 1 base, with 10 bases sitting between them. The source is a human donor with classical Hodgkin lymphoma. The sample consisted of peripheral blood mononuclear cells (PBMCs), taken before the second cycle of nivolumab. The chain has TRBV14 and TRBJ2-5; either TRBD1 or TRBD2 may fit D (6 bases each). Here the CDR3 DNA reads TGTGCCAGCAGCCAAGCGGGGGCGATCCAAGAGACCCAGTACTTC. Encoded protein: CASSQAGAIQETQYF.